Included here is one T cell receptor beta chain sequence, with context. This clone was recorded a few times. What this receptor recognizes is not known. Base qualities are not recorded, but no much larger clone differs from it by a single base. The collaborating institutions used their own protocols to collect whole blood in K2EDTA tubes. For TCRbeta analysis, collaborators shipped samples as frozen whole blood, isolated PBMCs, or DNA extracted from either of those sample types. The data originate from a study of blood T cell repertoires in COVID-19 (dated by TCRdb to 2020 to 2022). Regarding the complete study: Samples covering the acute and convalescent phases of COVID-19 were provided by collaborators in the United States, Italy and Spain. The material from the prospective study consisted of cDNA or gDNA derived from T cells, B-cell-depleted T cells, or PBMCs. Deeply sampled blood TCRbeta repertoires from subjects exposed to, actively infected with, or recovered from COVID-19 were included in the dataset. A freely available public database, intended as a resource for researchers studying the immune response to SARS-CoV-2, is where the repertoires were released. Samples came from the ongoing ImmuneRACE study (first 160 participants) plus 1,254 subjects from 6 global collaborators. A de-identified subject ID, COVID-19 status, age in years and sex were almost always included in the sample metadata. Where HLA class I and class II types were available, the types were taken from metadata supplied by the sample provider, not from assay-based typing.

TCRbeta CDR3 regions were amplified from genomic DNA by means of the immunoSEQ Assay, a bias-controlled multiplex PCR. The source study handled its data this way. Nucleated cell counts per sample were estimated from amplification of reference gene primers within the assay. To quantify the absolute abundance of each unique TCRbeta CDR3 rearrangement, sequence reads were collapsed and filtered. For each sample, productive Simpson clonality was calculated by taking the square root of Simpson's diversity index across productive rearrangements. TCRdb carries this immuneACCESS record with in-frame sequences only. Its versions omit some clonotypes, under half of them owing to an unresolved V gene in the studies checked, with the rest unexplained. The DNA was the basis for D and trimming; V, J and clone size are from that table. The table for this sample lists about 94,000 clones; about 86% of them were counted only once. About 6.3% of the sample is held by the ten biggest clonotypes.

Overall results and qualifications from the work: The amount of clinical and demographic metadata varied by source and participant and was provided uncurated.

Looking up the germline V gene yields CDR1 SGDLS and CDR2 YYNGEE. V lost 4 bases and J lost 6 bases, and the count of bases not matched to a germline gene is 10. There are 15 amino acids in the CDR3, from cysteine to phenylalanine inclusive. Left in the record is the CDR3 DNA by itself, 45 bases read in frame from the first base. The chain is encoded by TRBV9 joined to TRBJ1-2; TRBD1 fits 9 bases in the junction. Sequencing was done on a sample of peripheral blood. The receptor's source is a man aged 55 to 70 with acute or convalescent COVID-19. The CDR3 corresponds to CASSIGGQGLDGYTF. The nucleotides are TGTGCCAGCAGCATCGGGGGACAGGGTTTAGATGGCTACACCTTC.